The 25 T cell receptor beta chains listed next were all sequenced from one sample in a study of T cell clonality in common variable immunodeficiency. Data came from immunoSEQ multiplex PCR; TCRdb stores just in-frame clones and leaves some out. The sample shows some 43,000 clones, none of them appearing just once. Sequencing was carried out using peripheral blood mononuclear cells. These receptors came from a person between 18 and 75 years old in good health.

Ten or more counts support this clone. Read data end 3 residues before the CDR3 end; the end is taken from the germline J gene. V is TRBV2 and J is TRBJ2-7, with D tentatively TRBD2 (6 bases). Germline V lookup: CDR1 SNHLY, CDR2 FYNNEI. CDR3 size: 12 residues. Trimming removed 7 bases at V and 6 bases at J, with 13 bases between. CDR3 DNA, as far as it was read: TGTGCCAGCACACGGACTACCAGCGAG. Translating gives CASTRTTSE. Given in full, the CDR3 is CASTRTTSEQYF.

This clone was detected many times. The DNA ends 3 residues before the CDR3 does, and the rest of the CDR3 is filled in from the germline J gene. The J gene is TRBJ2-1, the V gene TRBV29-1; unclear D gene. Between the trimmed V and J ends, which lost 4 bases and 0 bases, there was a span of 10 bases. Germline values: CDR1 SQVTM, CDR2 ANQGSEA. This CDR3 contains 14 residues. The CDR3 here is CSVGDSTSYNEQFF. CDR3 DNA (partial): TGCAGCGTTGGTGACTCCACCTCCTACAATGAG.

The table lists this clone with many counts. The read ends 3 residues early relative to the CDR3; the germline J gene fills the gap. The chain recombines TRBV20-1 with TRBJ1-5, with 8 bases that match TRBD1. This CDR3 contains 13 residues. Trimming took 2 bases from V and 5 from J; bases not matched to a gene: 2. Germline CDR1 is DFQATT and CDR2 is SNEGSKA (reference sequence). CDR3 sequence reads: CSARQGQDQPQHF. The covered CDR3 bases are TGCAGTGCTAGACAGGGACAGGATCAGCCC.

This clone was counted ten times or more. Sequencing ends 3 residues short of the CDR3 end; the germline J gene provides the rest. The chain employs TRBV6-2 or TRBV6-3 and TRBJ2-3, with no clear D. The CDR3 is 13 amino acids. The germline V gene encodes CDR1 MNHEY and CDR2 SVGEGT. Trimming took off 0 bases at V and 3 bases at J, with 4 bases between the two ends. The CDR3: CASSYSATDTQYF. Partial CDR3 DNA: TGTGCCAGCAGTTACTCGGCAACAGATACG.

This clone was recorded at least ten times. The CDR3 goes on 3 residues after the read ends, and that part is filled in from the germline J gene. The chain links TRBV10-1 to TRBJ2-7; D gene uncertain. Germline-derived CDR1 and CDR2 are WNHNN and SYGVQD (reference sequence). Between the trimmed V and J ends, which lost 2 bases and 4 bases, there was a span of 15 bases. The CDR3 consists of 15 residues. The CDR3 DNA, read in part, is TGCGCCAGCAGTGAGAGTACGGGTCCCCTTTACGAG. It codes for CASSESTGPLYE. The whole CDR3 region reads CASSESTGPLYEQYF.

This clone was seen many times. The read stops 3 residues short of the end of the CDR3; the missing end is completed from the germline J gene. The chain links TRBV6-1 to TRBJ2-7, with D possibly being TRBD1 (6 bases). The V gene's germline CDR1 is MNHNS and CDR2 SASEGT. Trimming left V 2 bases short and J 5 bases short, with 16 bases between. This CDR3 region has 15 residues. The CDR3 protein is CASSEKDSQPHEQYF. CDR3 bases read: TGTGCCAGCAGTGAAAAGGACAGCCAGCCCCACGAG.

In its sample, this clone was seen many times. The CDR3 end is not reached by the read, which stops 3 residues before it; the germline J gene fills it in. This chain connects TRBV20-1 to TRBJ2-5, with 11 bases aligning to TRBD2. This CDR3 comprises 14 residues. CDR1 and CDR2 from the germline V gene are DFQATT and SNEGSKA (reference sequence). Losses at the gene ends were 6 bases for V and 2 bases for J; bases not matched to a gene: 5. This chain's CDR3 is CSATRTSGQETQYF. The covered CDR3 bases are TGCAGTGCCACCCGGACTAGCGGGCAAGAGACC.

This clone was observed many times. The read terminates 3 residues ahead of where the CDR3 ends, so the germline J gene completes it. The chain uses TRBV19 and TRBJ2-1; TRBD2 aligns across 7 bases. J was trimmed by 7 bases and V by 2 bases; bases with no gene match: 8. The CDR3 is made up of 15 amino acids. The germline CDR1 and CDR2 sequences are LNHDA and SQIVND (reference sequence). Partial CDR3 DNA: TGTGCCAGTAGTATATCAGGCGGGAGAGAGAATGAG. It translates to CASSISGGRENE. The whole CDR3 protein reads CASSISGGRENEQFF.

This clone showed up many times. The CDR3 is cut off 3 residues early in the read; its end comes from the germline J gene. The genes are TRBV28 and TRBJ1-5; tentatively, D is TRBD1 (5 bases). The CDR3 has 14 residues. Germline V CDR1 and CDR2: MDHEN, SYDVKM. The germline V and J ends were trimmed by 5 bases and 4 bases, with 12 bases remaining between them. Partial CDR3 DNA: TGTGCCAGCAGTCCGGGGGTAACGAATCAGCCC. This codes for CASSPGVTNQP. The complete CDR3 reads CASSPGVTNQPQHF.

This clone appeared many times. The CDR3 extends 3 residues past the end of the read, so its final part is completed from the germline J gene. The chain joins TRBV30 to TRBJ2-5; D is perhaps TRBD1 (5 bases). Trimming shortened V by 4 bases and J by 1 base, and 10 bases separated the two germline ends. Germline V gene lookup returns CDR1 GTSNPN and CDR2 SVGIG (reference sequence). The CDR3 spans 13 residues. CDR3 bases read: TGTGCCTGGACCCCAGGGCCCCAAGAGACC. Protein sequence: CAWTPGPQET. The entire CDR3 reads CAWTPGPQETQYF.

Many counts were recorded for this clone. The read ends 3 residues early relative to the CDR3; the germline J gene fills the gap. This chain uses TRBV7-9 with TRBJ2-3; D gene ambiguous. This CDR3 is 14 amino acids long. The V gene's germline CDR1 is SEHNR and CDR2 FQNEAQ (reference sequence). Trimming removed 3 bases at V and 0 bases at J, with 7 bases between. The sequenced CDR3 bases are TGTGCCAGCAGCTTGCCTACTAGCACAGATACG. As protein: CASSLPTSTDT. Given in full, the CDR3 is CASSLPTSTDTQYF.

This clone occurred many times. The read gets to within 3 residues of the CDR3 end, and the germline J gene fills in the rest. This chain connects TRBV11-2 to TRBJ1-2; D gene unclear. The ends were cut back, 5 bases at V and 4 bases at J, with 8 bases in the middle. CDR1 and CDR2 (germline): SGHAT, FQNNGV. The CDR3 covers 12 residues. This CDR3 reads CASSNSGYGYTF. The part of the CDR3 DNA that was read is TGTGCCAGCAGCAACTCAGGCTATGGC. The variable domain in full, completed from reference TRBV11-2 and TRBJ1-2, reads EAGVAQSPRYKIIEKRQSVAFWCNPISGHATLYWYQQILGQGPKLLIQFQNNGVVDDSQLPKDRFSAERLKGVDSTLKIQPAKLEDSAVYLCASSNSGYGYTFGSGTRLTVV.

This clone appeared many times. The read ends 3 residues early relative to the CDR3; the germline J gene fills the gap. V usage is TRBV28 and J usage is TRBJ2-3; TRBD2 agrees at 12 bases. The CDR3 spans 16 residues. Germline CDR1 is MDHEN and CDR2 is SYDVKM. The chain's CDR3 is CASSTTSGSNLKTQYF. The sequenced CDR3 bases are TGTGCCAGCAGCACGACTAGCGGGAGCAATCTGAAGACG. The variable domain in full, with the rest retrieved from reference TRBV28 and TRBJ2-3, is DVKVTQSSRYLVKRTGEKVFLECVQDMDHENMFWYRQDPGLGLRLIYFSYDVKMKEKGDIPEGYSVSREKKERFSLILESASTNQTSMYLCASSTTSGSNLKTQYFGPGTRLTVL.

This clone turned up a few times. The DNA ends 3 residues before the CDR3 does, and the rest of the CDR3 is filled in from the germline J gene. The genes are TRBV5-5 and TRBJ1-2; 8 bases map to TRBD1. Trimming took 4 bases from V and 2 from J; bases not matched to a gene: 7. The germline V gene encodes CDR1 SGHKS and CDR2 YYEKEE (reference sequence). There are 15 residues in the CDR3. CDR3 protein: CASSQQGAENYGYTF. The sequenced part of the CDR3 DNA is TGTGCCAGCAGCCAGCAGGGGGCTGAAAACTATGGC. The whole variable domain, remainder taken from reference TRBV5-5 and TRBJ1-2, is DAGVTQSPTHLIKTRGQQVTLRCSPISGHKSVSWYQQVLGQGPQFIFQYYEKEERGRGNFPDRFSARQFPNYSSELNVNALLLGDSALYLCASSQQGAENYGYTFGSGTRLTVV.

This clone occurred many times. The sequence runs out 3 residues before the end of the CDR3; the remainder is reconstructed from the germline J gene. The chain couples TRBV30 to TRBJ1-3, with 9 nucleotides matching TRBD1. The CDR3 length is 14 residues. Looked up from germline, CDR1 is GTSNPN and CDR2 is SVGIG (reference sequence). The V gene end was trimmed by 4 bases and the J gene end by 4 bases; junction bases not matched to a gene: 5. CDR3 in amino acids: CAWKGTGTGNTIYF. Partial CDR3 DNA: TGTGCCTGGAAGGGGACAGGGACCGGAAACACC.

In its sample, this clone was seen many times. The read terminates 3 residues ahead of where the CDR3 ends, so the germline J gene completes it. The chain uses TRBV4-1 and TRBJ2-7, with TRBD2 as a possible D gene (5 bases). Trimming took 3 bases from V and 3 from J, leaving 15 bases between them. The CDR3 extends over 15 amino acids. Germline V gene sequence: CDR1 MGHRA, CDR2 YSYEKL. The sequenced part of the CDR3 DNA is TGCGCCAGCAGCCACCCAGGACTGTCGAACTACGAG. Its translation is CASSHPGLSNYE. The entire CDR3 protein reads CASSHPGLSNYEQYF.

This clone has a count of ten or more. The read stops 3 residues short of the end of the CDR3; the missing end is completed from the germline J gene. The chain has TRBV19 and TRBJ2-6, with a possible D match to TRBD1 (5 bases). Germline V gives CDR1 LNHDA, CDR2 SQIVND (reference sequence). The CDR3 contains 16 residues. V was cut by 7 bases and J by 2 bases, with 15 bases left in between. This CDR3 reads CASTIHQGAGANVLTF. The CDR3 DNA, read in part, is TGTGCCAGTACCATACACCAGGGCGCTGGGGCCAACGTC. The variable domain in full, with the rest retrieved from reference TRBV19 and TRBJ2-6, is DGGITQSPKYLFRKEGQNVTLSCEQNLNHDAMYWYRQDPGQGLRLIYYSQIVNDFQKGDIAEGYSVSREKKESFPLTVTSAQKNPTAFYLCASTIHQGAGANVLTFGAGSRLTVL.

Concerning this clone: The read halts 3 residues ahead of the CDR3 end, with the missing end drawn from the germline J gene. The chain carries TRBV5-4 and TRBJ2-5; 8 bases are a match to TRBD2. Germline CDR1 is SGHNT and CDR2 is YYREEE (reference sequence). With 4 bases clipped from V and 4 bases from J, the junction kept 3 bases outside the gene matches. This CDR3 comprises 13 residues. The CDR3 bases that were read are TGTGCCAGCAGCCCGGGGGGGAGAGAGACC. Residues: CASSPGGRET. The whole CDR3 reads CASSPGGRETQYF.

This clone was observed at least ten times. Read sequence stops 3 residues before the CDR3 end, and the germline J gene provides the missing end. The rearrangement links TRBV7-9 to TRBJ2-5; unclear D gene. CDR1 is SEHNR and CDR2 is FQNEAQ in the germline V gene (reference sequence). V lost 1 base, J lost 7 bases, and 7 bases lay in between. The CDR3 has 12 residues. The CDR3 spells CASSLESGTQYF. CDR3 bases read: TGTGCCAGCAGCTTAGAATCGGGGACC.

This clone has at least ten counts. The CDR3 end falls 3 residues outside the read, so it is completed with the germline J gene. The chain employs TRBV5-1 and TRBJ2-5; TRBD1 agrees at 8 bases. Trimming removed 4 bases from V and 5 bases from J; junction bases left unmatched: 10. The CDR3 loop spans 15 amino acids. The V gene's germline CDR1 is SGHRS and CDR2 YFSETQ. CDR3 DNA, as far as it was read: TGCGCCAGCAGCCATGGACAGGGACGAGGGGAGACC. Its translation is CASSHGQGRGET. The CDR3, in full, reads CASSHGQGRGETQYF.

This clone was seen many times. CDR3 DNA (partial): TGTGCCAGCACTAAACCTAATGCCATGAACACTGAA. It translates to CASTKPNAMNTE. The entire CDR3 is CASTKPNAMNTEAFF. The rearrangement uses TRBV6-2 or TRBV6-3 and TRBJ1-1, with D unclear. Read sequence stops 3 residues before the CDR3 end, and the germline J gene provides the missing end. Between the trimmed V and J ends, which lost 7 bases and 0 bases, there was a span of 15 bases. Germline values: CDR1 MNHEY, CDR2 SVGEGT. The CDR3 extends over 15 amino acids.

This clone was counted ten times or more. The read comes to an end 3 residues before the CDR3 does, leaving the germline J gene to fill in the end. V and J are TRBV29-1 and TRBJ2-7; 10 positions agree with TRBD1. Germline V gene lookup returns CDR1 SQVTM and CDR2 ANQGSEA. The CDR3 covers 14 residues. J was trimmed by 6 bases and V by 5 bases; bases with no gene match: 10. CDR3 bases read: TGCAGCGTTTGGCGGACAGGGGGTTTTGGCGAG. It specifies CSVWRTGGFGE. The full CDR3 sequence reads CSVWRTGGFGEQYF.

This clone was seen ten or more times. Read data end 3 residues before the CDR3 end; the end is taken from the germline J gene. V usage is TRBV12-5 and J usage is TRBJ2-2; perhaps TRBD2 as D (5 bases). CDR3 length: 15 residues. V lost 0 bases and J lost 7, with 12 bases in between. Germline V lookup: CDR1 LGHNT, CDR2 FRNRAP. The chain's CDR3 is CASGLVAVPGGELFF. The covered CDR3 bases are TGTGCTAGTGGTTTGGTAGCGGTTCCGGGCGGGGAG. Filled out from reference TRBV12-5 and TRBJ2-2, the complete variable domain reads DARVTQTPRHKVTEMGQEVTMRCQPILGHNTVFWYRQTMMQGLELLAYFRNRAPLDDSGMPKDRFSAEMPDATLATLKIQPSEPRDSAVYFCASGLVAVPGGELFFGEGSRLTVL.

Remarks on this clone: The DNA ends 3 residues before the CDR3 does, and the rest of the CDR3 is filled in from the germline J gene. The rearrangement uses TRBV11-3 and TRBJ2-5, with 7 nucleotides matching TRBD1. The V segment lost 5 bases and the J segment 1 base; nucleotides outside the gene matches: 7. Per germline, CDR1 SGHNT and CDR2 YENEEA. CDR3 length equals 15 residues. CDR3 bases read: TGTGCCAGCAGCCGTCTCACAGGGGCCCAAGAGACC. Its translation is CASSRLTGAQET. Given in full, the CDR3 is CASSRLTGAQETQYF.

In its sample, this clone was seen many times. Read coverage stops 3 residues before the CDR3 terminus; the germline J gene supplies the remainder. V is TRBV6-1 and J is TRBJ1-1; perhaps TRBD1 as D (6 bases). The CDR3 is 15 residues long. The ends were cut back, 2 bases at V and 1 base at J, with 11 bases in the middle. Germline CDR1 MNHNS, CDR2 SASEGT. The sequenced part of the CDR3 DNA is TGTGCCAGCAGTGAAACAGGGAATGCGAACACTGAA. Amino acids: CASSETGNANTE. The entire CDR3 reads CASSETGNANTEAFF.